These 32 T cell receptor beta chains were sequenced from one sample in a study of blood T cell repertoires in COVID-19. TCRdb keeps only in-frame clones here, not all; method: immunoSEQ multiplex PCR. The sample lists around 300,000 clones; just under 90% were seen once. Source material: PBMCs or T cells enriched from blood (not recorded which). The receptors stem from a woman aged 60-70 years who had recovered from COVID-19.

The CDR3 DNA follows: TGTGCCTGGAGGGGCCTTCTCACAGATACGCAGTATTTT. It encodes CAWRGLLTDTQYF. V is TRBV30 and J is TRBJ2-3, with D unresolved. Germline loops: CDR1 GTSNPN, CDR2 SVGIG (reference sequence). Deletions cut 3 bases from V and 2 bases from J, with 9 bases between. CDR3 length equals 13 residues.

The chain has TRBV19 and TRBJ2-5; possibly TRBD1 for D (6 bases). Trimming took off 4 bases at V and 7 bases at J, with 10 bases between the two ends. This CDR3 has 12 amino acids. Germline CDR1 LNHDA, CDR2 SQIVND (reference sequence). The CDR3 sequence is CASSTGEGTQYF. CDR3 in DNA: TGTGCCAGTAGTACAGGGGAAGGGACCCAGTACTTC.

The chain combines TRBV9 with TRBJ2-5; D is unclear. This CDR3 comprises 14 residues. Germline assignment: CDR1 SGDLS and CDR2 YYNGEE. V shed 0 bases and J shed 3 bases, with 9 bases lying between them. The CDR3 reads CASSVGVVEETQYF. CDR3 coding DNA: TGTGCCAGCAGCGTAGGAGTGGTGGAAGAGACCCAGTACTTC.

The J gene is TRBJ2-3, the V gene TRBV5-1; D is unresolved. The CDR3 totals 18 residues. Trimming pared 0 bases from V and 0 bases from J, leaving 17 bases between. Germline V gene sequence: CDR1 SGHRS, CDR2 YFSETQ. The CDR3 reads CASSLEAQRALSTDTQYF. In DNA, the CDR3 is TGCGCCAGCAGCTTGGAGGCTCAGCGAGCCTTGAGCACAGATACGCAGTATTTT. The full variable domain, completed using reference TRBV5-1 and TRBJ2-3, is KAGVTQTPRYLIKTRGQQVTLSCSPISGHRSVSWYQQTPGQGLQFLFEYFSETQRNKGNFPGRFSGRQFSNSRSEMNVSTLELGDSALYLCASSLEAQRALSTDTQYFGPGTRLTVL.

Note on this clone: At the DNA level, this CDR3 is encoded by other sequences in the same sample as well. This chain joins TRBV24-1 and TRBJ1-4; TRBD1 matches at 8 bases. Germline CDR1 and CDR2: KGHDR and SFDVKD. The CDR3 is 15 amino acids. J lost 8 bases, V lost 3 bases, and 7 bases had no gene match. The DNA of the CDR3 is TGTGCCACCAGTGATCCTGGACAGGGCGGGGAAAAACTGTTTTTT. It is translated as CATSDPGQGGEKLFF.

V and J are TRBV7-8 and TRBJ2-3, with TRBD2 identical over 10 bases. Germline V CDR1 and CDR2: SGHVS, FQNEAQ. CDR3 size: 15 residues. J was trimmed by 6 bases and V by 5 bases; bases with no gene match: 8. The CDR3 DNA follows: TGTGCCAGCAGCCGTTATACTAGCGGGGCGGATACGCAGTATTTT. Translating gives CASSRYTSGADTQYF. Supplemented by reference TRBV7-8 and TRBJ2-3, the full variable domain reads GAGVSQSPRYKVAKRGQDVALRCDPISGHVSLFWYQQALGQGPEFLTYFQNEAQLDKSGLPSDRFFAERPEGSVSTLKIQRTQQEDSAVYLCASSRYTSGADTQYFGPGTRLTVL.

The rearrangement uses TRBV18 and TRBJ1-1, with D hard to call. From germline, CDR1 is KGHSH and CDR2 LQKENI. V gave up 4 bases and J gave up 3 bases, with 9 bases separating them. The CDR3 is 13 residues long. CDR3 amino acids: CASSLGRDTEAFF. CDR3 DNA sequence: TGTGCCAGCTCACTCGGGCGGGACACTGAAGCTTTCTTT. Variable domain in full (rest from reference TRBV18 and TRBJ1-1): NAGVMQNPRHLVRRRGQEARLRCSPMKGHSHVYWYRQLPEEGLKFMVYLQKENIIDESGMPKERFSAEFPKEGPSILRIQQVVRGDSAAYFCASSLGRDTEAFFGQGTRLTVV.

The V call is TRBV11-3, the J call TRBJ1-1, with 8 positions matching TRBD1. The germline V gene encodes CDR1 SGHNT and CDR2 YENEEA. Germline trimming cut 1 base from V and 11 bases from J; bases unmatched to any gene: 3. This CDR3 region has 12 residues. In DNA, the CDR3 is TGTGCCAGCAGCTTAGGAGACAGGGGCGCTTTCTTT. Translation gives CASSLGDRGAFF.

This clone came up once. V usage is TRBV9 and J usage is TRBJ1-4, with a possible D match to TRBD1 (6 bases). The CDR3 extends over 13 amino acids. The germline V and J ends were trimmed by 5 bases and 4 bases, with 9 bases remaining between them. CDR1 is SGDLS and CDR2 is YYNGEE in the germline V gene. For the CDR3, the DNA is TGTGCCAGCAGTAGACAGGATAATGAAAAACTGTTTTTT. The encoded protein is CASSRQDNEKLFF.

The DNA of the CDR3 is TGCGCCAGCAGCGCCCGACAGGGCATGAACACTGAAGCTTTCTTT. Its translation is CASSARQGMNTEAFF. This chain uses TRBV5-1 with TRBJ1-1, with 7 bases fitting TRBD1. The V gene end was trimmed by 4 bases and the J gene end by 0 bases; junction bases not matched to a gene: 6. This CDR3 region has 15 residues. Germline V gene lookup returns CDR1 SGHRS and CDR2 YFSETQ.

The chain joins TRBV5-1 to TRBJ2-3; D may be TRBD1 (5 bases). This CDR3 has 14 residues. The V end was cut by 7 bases, the J end by 5 bases, with 17 bases between. CDR1 is SGHRS and CDR2 is YFSETQ in the germline V gene. The CDR3 coding sequence is TGCGCCAGCGCTCCAGGGTCGGTGTTAGATACGCAGTATTTT. This gives the protein CASAPGSVLDTQYF.

The chain combines TRBV19 with TRBJ1-4; 11 nucleotides line up with TRBD1. With 6 bases clipped from V and 5 bases from J, the junction kept 5 bases outside the gene matches. This CDR3 spans 15 amino acids. Germline V gene sequence: CDR1 LNHDA, CDR2 SQIVND (reference sequence). This CDR3 is CASSPGTGGNEKLFF. The DNA for the CDR3 is TGTGCCAGTAGCCCTGGGACAGGGGGAAATGAAAAACTGTTTTTT.

This clone showed up just once. The chain carries TRBV19 and TRBJ1-1, with D possibly being TRBD1 (6 bases). Germline values: CDR1 LNHDA, CDR2 SQIVND (reference sequence). V gave up 1 base and J gave up 1 base, with 10 bases separating them. This CDR3 is built from 15 residues. CDR3 region: CASSIGQAANTEAFF. The CDR3 DNA reads as TGTGCCAGTAGTATAGGACAGGCAGCGAACACTGAAGCTTTCTTT.

This chain uses TRBV12-3 or TRBV12-4 with TRBJ1-2, with D possibly TRBD1 on 6 matching bases. V shed 1 base and J shed 13 bases, with 13 bases lying between them. There are 12 residues in the CDR3. The DNA for the CDR3 is TGTGCCAGCAGTTTAGAGGGGGGGACATTCACCTTC. As protein: CASSLEGGTFTF.

V gene TRBV5-1 combines with J gene TRBJ1-3; 7 bases align to TRBD1. This CDR3 region has 17 residues. Losses at the gene ends were 1 base for V and 0 bases for J; bases not matched to a gene: 7. Germline V lookup: CDR1 SGHRS, CDR2 YFSETQ. This CDR3 is CASSLTGQPSSGNTIYF. CDR3 bases: TGCGCCAGCAGCTTGACGGGACAGCCTTCCTCTGGAAACACCATATATTTT.

The rearrangement joins TRBV3-1 (or the pseudogene TRBV3-2) to TRBJ2-2; weak D call: TRBD1 (6 bases). Between the trimmed V and J ends, which lost 1 base and 3 bases, there was a span of 21 bases. Looked up from germline, CDR1 is LGHDT and CDR2 is YNNKEL (reference sequence). The CDR3 sequence is 19 residues long. CDR3 protein: CASSQVRDTGRIYTGELFF. The CDR3 coding sequence is TGTGCCAGCAGCCAAGTTAGGGACACTGGCCGCATTTACACCGGGGAGCTGTTTTTT.

The chain carries TRBV27 and TRBJ1-1, with D maybe TRBD1 (5 bases). Between the trimmed V and J ends, which lost 9 bases and 4 bases, there was a span of 24 bases. CDR3 length: 16 residues. Germline V CDR1 and CDR2: MNHEY, SMNVEV (reference sequence). The CDR3 sequence: CARLRRGLYSPTEAFF. The DNA for the CDR3 is TGTGCCAGGTTGAGAAGGGGACTATATTCGCCCACTGAAGCTTTCTTT.

The V call is TRBV29-1, the J call TRBJ2-7; 7 bases align to TRBD1. The V gene end was trimmed by 1 base and the J gene end by 2 bases; junction bases not matched to a gene: 2. This CDR3 contains 13 residues. The germline V gene has CDR1 SQVTM and CDR2 ANQGSEA. The CDR3 sequence: CSVEGQGTYEQYF. DNA of the CDR3: TGCAGCGTTGAAGGACAGGGTACCTACGAGCAGTACTTC.

The gene calls are TRBV11-1 and TRBJ1-1; D is uncertain. CDR3 length equals 13 residues. Trimming left V 3 bases short and J 7 bases short, with 12 bases between. Germline assignment: CDR1 SGHAT and CDR2 FQDESV (reference sequence). The CDR3 coding sequence is TGTGCCAGCAGCTTTTTTCGGGGAGGTGAAGCTTTCTTT. This sequence encodes CASSFFRGGEAFF.

V gene TRBV7-6 combines with J gene TRBJ2-7, with 10 bases fitting TRBD2. Germline CDR1 and CDR2: SGHVS and FNYEAQ. V lost 0 bases and J lost 2; bases outside the gene matches: 16. The CDR3 consists of 20 residues. CDR3 region: CASSLASVQREGPAAYEQYF. CDR3 nucleotides: TGTGCCAGCAGCTTAGCTTCCGTACAGCGGGAGGGCCCTGCTGCCTACGAGCAGTACTTC.

This sequence joins TRBV29-1 and TRBJ1-5, with 7 bases fitting TRBD1. J was trimmed by 7 bases and V by 6 bases; bases with no gene match: 9. The V gene's germline CDR1 is SQVTM and CDR2 ANQGSEA. This CDR3 is built from 13 residues. CDR3 in amino acids: CSVKTGLEQPQHF. CDR3 nucleotides: TGCAGCGTAAAGACAGGGTTGGAGCAGCCCCAGCATTTT. The full variable domain, with the rest looked up from reference TRBV29-1 and TRBJ1-5, is SAVISQKPSRDICQRGTSLTIQCQVDSQVTMMFWYRQQPGQSLTLIATANQGSEATYESGFVIDKFPISRPNLTFSTLTVSNMSPEDSSIYLCSVKTGLEQPQHFGDGTRLSIL.

This rearrangement joins TRBV19 to TRBJ2-5, with a possible D match to TRBD1 (6 bases). The CDR3 totals 13 residues. Germline-derived CDR1 and CDR2 are LNHDA and SQIVND (reference sequence). V dropped 7 bases and J dropped 4 bases, with 13 bases sitting between them. The CDR3 nucleotides read TGTGCCAGTACCCTTACAGGGACAGAGACCCAGTACTTC. This translates into CASTLTGTETQYF.

The V and J genes are TRBV3-1 (or the pseudogene TRBV3-2) and TRBJ2-7, with 11 bases fitting TRBD2. CDR3 length: 17 residues. The germline gives CDR1 LGHDT, CDR2 YNNKEL (reference sequence). V lost 2 bases to trimming and J lost 3 bases; unmatched junction nucleotides: 9. Written as DNA, the CDR3 is TGTGCCAGCAGCCAAAGTGGTAGCGGGGGGGGTTTCTACGAGCAGTACTTC. Translation gives CASSQSGSGGGFYEQYF.

The chain combines TRBV12-5 with TRBJ2-5, with 10 bases matching TRBD1. This CDR3 has 15 residues. The V and J ends lost 7 bases and 5 bases, in that order; junction bases with no gene match: 10. Germline values: CDR1 LGHNT, CDR2 FRNRAP. The CDR3 nucleotides read TGTGCTAGTGCAGAGGACAGGGGGTATGGGGAGACCCAGTACTTC. Its translation is CASAEDRGYGETQYF.

The chain links TRBV18 to TRBJ2-1; TRBD2 aligns across 8 bases. Germline V CDR1 and CDR2: KGHSH, LQKENI. The CDR3 totals 13 residues. V trimming: 3 bases; J trimming: 13 bases; junction bases outside the gene matches: 8. CDR3 coding DNA: TGTGCCAGCTCACCGGGGTCGGGAGGGATCCAGTTCTTC. Protein product: CASSPGSGGIQFF. Based on the CDR3 plus reference TRBV18 and TRBJ2-1, the full variable domain is NAGVMQNPRHLVRRRGQEARLRCSPMKGHSHVYWYRQLPEEGLKFMVYLQKENIIDESGMPKERFSAEFPKEGPSILRIQQVVRGDSAAYFCASSPGSGGIQFFGPGTRLTVL.

CDR3 in DNA: TGTGCCAGCAGCAGAGGGACTAACAATGAGCAGTTCTTC. It yields the protein CASSRGTNNEQFF. The V call is TRBV11-3, the J call TRBJ2-1; 7 bases are shared with TRBD2. Germline V lookup: CDR1 SGHNT, CDR2 YENEEA. The CDR3 spans 13 residues. V gave up 5 bases and J gave up 5 bases; unmatched junction bases: 3.

The chain recombines TRBV11-2 with TRBJ1-2; D not resolved. Trimming took 7 bases from V and 4 from J, leaving 16 bases between them. The V gene's germline CDR1 is SGHAT and CDR2 FQNNGV. This CDR3 comprises 14 residues. The CDR3: CASTSPGLGYGYTF. CDR3 bases: TGTGCCAGCACCTCCCCCGGGTTGGGCTATGGCTACACCTTC.

The V gene is TRBV9, the J gene TRBJ2-7; tentatively, D is TRBD1 (6 bases). This CDR3 region has 13 residues. The V end was cut by 3 bases, the J end by 2 bases, with 9 bases between. Per the germline V gene, CDR1 is SGDLS and CDR2 is YYNGEE. CDR3 protein: CASSAGETYEQYF. The CDR3, as DNA: TGTGCCAGCAGCGCAGGGGAAACCTACGAGCAGTACTTC.

This sequence joins TRBV5-1 and TRBJ2-2, with TRBD2 identical over 9 bases. The V and J ends lost 1 base and 3 bases, in that order; junction bases with no gene match: 4. The CDR3 contains 16 residues. The germline CDR1 and CDR2 sequences are SGHRS and YFSETQ. The CDR3: CASSLNSGSYTGELFF. As DNA, the CDR3 is TGCGCCAGCAGCTTGAATAGCGGGAGTTACACCGGGGAGCTGTTTTTT.

The chain couples TRBV11-3 to TRBJ2-1; 7 bases are a match to TRBD2. The germline CDR1 and CDR2 sequences are SGHNT and YENEEA. The CDR3 has 16 amino acids. The V gene end was trimmed by 3 bases and the J gene end by 0 bases; junction bases not matched to a gene: 5. As DNA, the CDR3 is TGTGCCAGCAGCTTCCCAGCGGGAAGCTCCTACAATGAGCAGTTCTTC. Translated: CASSFPAGSSYNEQFF.

The chain carries TRBV20-1 and TRBJ2-7; TRBD1 matches 8 bases. Germline assignment: CDR1 DFQATT and CDR2 SNEGSKA (reference sequence). The CDR3 totals 11 residues. Losses at the gene ends were 2 bases for V and 12 bases for J; bases not matched to a gene: 6. CDR3 sequence reads: CSARPGQGMYF. CDR3 in DNA: TGCAGTGCTAGACCAGGACAGGGAATGTACTTC.

The chain joins TRBV9 to TRBJ2-1; 8 nucleotides agree with TRBD2. The J segment lost 8 bases and the V segment lost 0 bases, leaving 7 bases of the junction unmatched. From germline, CDR1 is SGDLS and CDR2 YYNGEE. This CDR3 has 15 residues. The CDR3 coding sequence is TGTGCCAGCAGCGTAGGGGAGCGGGAGTTGGATGAGCAGTTCTTC. Translation: CASSVGERELDEQFF.